The next 27 T cell receptor beta chains were all read from a single sample in a study of T cells after yellow fever vaccination. TCRdb re-analysed the 5' RACE reads in MiXCR, keeping a single row per CDR3 protein. The sample lists about 340,000 distinct CDR3 sequences, more than 8.5% occurring once. The sequencing used PBMCs, collected on the day of the first yellow fever vaccination. Receptors were obtained from a young man who received the YFV17D yellow fever vaccine.

This clonotype was detected a few times. The gene calls are TRBV6-1 and TRBJ1-1; TRBD1 agrees at 9 bases. The CDR3 is 14 amino acids. Trimming at V came to 5 bases and at J to 6 bases, leaving 7 bases not matched to a gene. CDR1 is MNHNS and CDR2 is SASEGT in the germline V gene. CDR3 sequence (DNA): TGTGCCAGCAGTCTCCGGGACAGGGTTGCTGAAGCTTTCTTT. Protein product: CASSLRDRVAEAFF.

This clonotype was seen repeatedly, ten times or more. The genes are TRBV4-3 and TRBJ2-7; 9 positions agree with TRBD2. From germline, CDR1 is LGHNA and CDR2 YSLEER. Unmatched junction bases numbered 17, after V lost 4 bases and J lost 7 bases. The CDR3 has 17 amino acids. Here the CDR3 reads CASSLPGWVAGANEQYF. DNA for the CDR3: TGCGCCAGCAGCCTACCAGGGTGGGTAGCGGGGGCTAATGAGCAGTACTTC.

This chain uses TRBV15 with TRBJ2-1; D may be TRBD1 or TRBD2 (6 bases each). Germline V gives CDR1 LNHNV, CDR2 YYDKDF (reference sequence). The CDR3 is 17 amino acids. V lost 1 base, J lost 9 bases, and 22 bases lay in between. CDR3 protein: CATSRARGGGTEGEQFF. The CDR3 nucleotides are TGTGCCACCAGCAGAGCCCGCGGAGGGGGAACCGAGGGTGAGCAGTTCTTC. The whole variable domain, filled in from reference TRBV15 and TRBJ2-1, reads DAMVIQNPRYQVTQFGKPVTLSCSQTLNHNVMYWYQQKSSQAPKLLFHYYDKDFNNEADTPDNFQSRRPNTSFCFLDIRSPGLGDTAMYLCATSRARGGGTEGEQFFGPGTRLTVL.

The V call is TRBV5-6, the J call TRBJ2-7; 8 bases are a match to TRBD1. The V gene's germline CDR1 is SGHDT and CDR2 YYEEEE. CDR3 length: 14 residues. The trim removed 3 bases at V and 4 bases at J, leaving 6 bases unmatched. Written as DNA, the CDR3 is TGTGCCAGCAGCTATGGACAGGGTGTATACGAGCAGTACGTC. Protein product: CASSYGQGVYEQYV.

This clonotype occurred a few times. The V gene is TRBV7-9, the J gene TRBJ1-2; D remains unclear. Germline loops: CDR1 SEHNR, CDR2 FQNEAQ (reference sequence). Trimming cost V 1 base and J 1 base, with 7 bases left between them. The CDR3 has 14 residues. The CDR3 region has the DNA TGTGCCAGCAGCTTAGTAGGGTTTAACTATGGCTACACCTTC. As protein: CASSLVGFNYGYTF.

This clonotype was observed a handful of times. This chain links TRBV19 with TRBJ2-6; 8 bases are shared with TRBD1. The CDR3 length is 17 residues. Germline values: CDR1 LNHDA, CDR2 SQIVND (reference sequence). The V segment lost 5 bases and the J segment 0 bases; nucleotides outside the gene matches: 6. For the CDR3, the DNA is TGTGCCAGTAGTCCACTTGACAGGGGCTCTGGGGCCAACGTCCTGACTTTC. It codes for CASSPLDRGSGANVLTF.

This clonotype was seen repeatedly, ten times or more. CDR3 in amino acids: CASSLGPAGDYNEQFF. The CDR3 DNA reads as TGTGCCAGCAGCTTAGGACCTGCGGGGGACTACAATGAGCAGTTCTTC. The chain couples TRBV7-6 to TRBJ2-1, with 7 bases fitting TRBD2. This CDR3 region has 16 residues. The germline V gene encodes CDR1 SGHVS and CDR2 FNYEAQ. J lost 3 bases, V lost 1 base, and 6 bases had no gene match.

This clonotype was found once. CDR3 DNA sequence: TGTGCCAGCAGCCCGGACAGGGGAGGGAGAGAGCAGTACGTC. This encodes CASSPDRGGREQYV. The chain combines TRBV5-4 with TRBJ2-7; 9 positions agree with TRBD1. The CDR3 totals 14 residues. Trimming took 4 bases from V and 7 from J; bases not matched to a gene: 9. Germline assignment: CDR1 SGHNT and CDR2 YYREEE (reference sequence).

V is TRBV20-1 and J is TRBJ1-1; possible D gene TRBD1, 6 bases. V was clipped by 0 bases and J by 5 bases, with 13 bases between them. This CDR3 spans 14 amino acids. Per the germline V gene, CDR1 is DFQATT and CDR2 is SNEGSKA (reference sequence). The CDR3 bases are TGCAGTGCTAGAGATTCGGGGGCGCGTACTGAAGCTTTCTTT. Translated: CSARDSGARTEAFF.

This clonotype was observed many times. Germline and junction disagree at one end, which may indicate a read error. V and J are TRBV5-1 and TRBJ2-3, with 9 bases lining up with TRBD1. In germline, CDR1 is SGHRS, CDR2 YFSETQ. The CDR3 is 14 amino acids. As DNA, the CDR3 is TGTGCCAGCAGCTTGGGACAGGGTCCAGATACGCAGTATTTT. This gives the protein CASSLGQGPDTQYF.

This clonotype was detected a few times. V is TRBV5-4 and J is TRBJ2-6, with D hard to call. V lost 4 bases, J lost 0 bases, and 17 bases lay in between. The CDR3 totals 18 residues. Germline-derived CDR1 and CDR2 are SGHNT and YYREEE (reference sequence). DNA of the CDR3: TGTGCCAGCAGCATTGAATTATTGTCCTACTCTGGGGCCAACGTCCTGACTTTC. This encodes CASSIELLSYSGANVLTF.

This clonotype has only one observation. The chain couples TRBV6-2 or TRBV6-3 to TRBJ2-4; TRBD2 matches at 9 bases. Germline V lookup: CDR1 MNHEY, CDR2 SVGEGT. J lost 1 base, V lost 8 bases, and 3 bases had no gene match. The CDR3 extends over 14 amino acids. The CDR3 is CASGLAGAKNIQYF. CDR3 DNA sequence: TGTGCCAGCGGGCTAGCGGGGGCCAAAAACATTCAGTACTTC.

This clonotype was observed a handful of times. The chain links TRBV27 to TRBJ2-7; TRBD2 is a possible D gene (5 bases). Per germline, CDR1 MNHEY and CDR2 SMNVEV (reference sequence). This CDR3 region has 13 residues. The V and J ends lost 5 bases and 2 bases respectively, with 10 bases between them. The CDR3 region has the DNA TGTGCCAGCAGTGCCCGGGGTACCTACGAGCAGTACGTC. It encodes CASSARGTYEQYV.

The CDR3 loop is CASSQPLGQILYEQYV. CDR3 nucleotide sequence: TGCGCCAGCAGCCAGCCACTGGGACAGATCCTATACGAGCAGTACGTC. The rearrangement joins TRBV4-3 to TRBJ2-7, with 7 bases lining up with TRBD1. V lost 3 bases and J lost 4; bases outside the gene matches: 12. The CDR3 covers 16 residues. Germline values: CDR1 LGHNA, CDR2 YSLEER.

V is TRBV24-1 and J is TRBJ2-4; no definite D call. Trimming shortened V by 2 bases and J by 7 bases, and 5 bases separated the two germline ends. The CDR3 loop spans 12 amino acids. CDR1 KGHDR and CDR2 SFDVKD come from the germline V gene. The CDR3 here is CATSDSRNIQYF. The CDR3 bases are TGTGCCACCAGTGATTCAAGGAACATTCAGTACTTC.

This clonotype appeared a few times. This rearrangement joins TRBV9 to TRBJ1-5; weak D call: TRBD1 (5 bases). This CDR3 comprises 15 residues. Trimming left V 0 bases short and J 5 bases short, with 12 bases between. Germline CDR1 is SGDLS and CDR2 is YYNGEE. CDR3 in DNA: TGTGCCAGCAGCGTAGCTGCAGGGACGGATCAGCCCCAGCATTTT. It specifies CASSVAAGTDQPQHF.

This clonotype occurred a few times. CDR3 bases: TGTGCCAGCAGCCCGGGACAGGGCCTCCACTTT. Its translation is CASSPGQGLHF. V gene TRBV7-2 combines with J gene TRBJ1-6; 9 bases agree with TRBD1. J was trimmed by 15 bases and V by 5 bases; bases with no gene match: 2. Germline V gene sequence: CDR1 SGHTA, CDR2 FQGNSA. The CDR3 runs 11 residues. Using reference TRBV7-2 and TRBJ1-6 for the parts outside the CDR3, the full variable domain is GAGVSQSPSNKVTEKGKDVELRCDPISGHTALYWYRQSLGQGLEFLIYFQGNSAPDKSGLPSDRFSAERTGGSVSTLTIQRTQQEDSAVYLCASSPGQGLHFGNGTRLTVT.

The rearrangement links TRBV11-2 to TRBJ2-1; 11 positions agree with TRBD2. With 0 bases clipped from V and 8 bases from J, the junction kept 6 bases outside the gene matches. The CDR3 has 16 amino acids. Germline V gene sequence: CDR1 SGHAT, CDR2 FQNNGV. The CDR3 loop reads CASSLDIAGGLDEQFF. CDR3 bases: TGTGCCAGCAGCTTAGATATAGCGGGGGGGCTGGATGAGCAGTTCTTC.

The table lists this clonotype with many counts. The chain combines TRBV5-1 with TRBJ2-7, with 10 bases fitting TRBD1. This CDR3 spans 13 amino acids. Germline V gene data show CDR1 as SGHRS and CDR2 as YFSETQ. Trimming at V came to 5 bases and at J to 3 bases, leaving 2 bases not matched to a gene. The CDR3 bases are TGCGCCAGCAGGCGGACAGGGGGCTACGAGCAGTACTTC. Its translation is CASRRTGGYEQYF.

This clonotype appeared a few times. V usage is TRBV21-1 and J usage is TRBJ2-1; the table's D gene call, TRBD1, was not cross checked with the DNA. TRBV21-1 is a pseudogene. The CDR3 runs 18 residues. Written as DNA, the CDR3 is TGTGCCAGCAGCAACTACCCAAACAGGGGTGTTGGCCCCAATGAGCAGTTCTTC. Protein sequence: CASSNYPNRGVGPNEQFF.

The table lists this clonotype with many counts. Here the CDR3 DNA reads TGCGCCAGCAGGGGTGGGACTAGCCTCGTCAATGAGCAGTTCTTC. This gives the protein CASRGGTSLVNEQFF. The rearrangement joins TRBV5-1 to TRBJ2-1; 9 bases match TRBD2. This CDR3 has 15 amino acids. Germline V gene sequence: CDR1 SGHRS, CDR2 YFSETQ. V trimming: 5 bases; J trimming: 6 bases; junction bases outside the gene matches: 9.

This clonotype was counted at least ten times. The CDR3 loop reads CASSFNRENTEAFF. Here the CDR3 DNA reads TGTGCCAGCAGTTTTAACAGGGAGAACACTGAAGCTTTCTTT. The chain carries TRBV12-3 or TRBV12-4 and TRBJ1-1, with D maybe TRBD1 (6 bases). V dropped 3 bases and J dropped 1 base, with 9 bases sitting between them. CDR3 size: 14 residues.

The CDR3 is CASSYSTRGNEKLFF. In DNA, the CDR3 is TGTGCCAGCAGTTACTCTACAAGGGGTAATGAAAAACTGTTTTTT. V is TRBV6-5 and J is TRBJ1-4; tentative D call: TRBD1 (5 bases). Trimming took off 0 bases at V and 4 bases at J, with 9 bases between the two ends. Germline CDR1 MNHEY, CDR2 SVGAGI. This CDR3 contains 15 residues.

This clonotype was recorded a few times. The chain is built from TRBV25-1 and TRBJ2-7; TRBD1 matches 7 bases. The CDR3 totals 15 residues. V lost 2 bases and J lost 4; bases outside the gene matches: 8. The germline CDR1 and CDR2 sequences are MGHDK and SYGVNS. CDR3: CASSELQGERYEQYF. CDR3 in DNA: TGTGCCAGCAGTGAACTTCAGGGGGAGAGATACGAGCAGTACTTC.

This clonotype was recorded many times. The chain uses TRBV10-3 and TRBJ2-5, with 8 positions matching TRBD1. The germline gives CDR1 ENHRY, CDR2 SYGVKD. J was trimmed by 6 bases and V by 6 bases; bases with no gene match: 6. The CDR3 spans 13 residues. This CDR3 reads CAISLGQGKTQYF. CDR3 nucleotides: TGTGCCATCAGCCTAGGACAGGGAAAGACCCAGTACTTC.

The chain has TRBV7-2 and TRBJ2-5; unclear D gene. The CDR3 has 14 amino acids. The germline CDR1 and CDR2 sequences are SGHTA and FQGNSA. V lost 3 bases to trimming and J lost 6 bases, with 14 bases between them. For the CDR3, the DNA is TGTGCCAGCAGCTTTAGCCCGGGTAGGCAGACCCAGTACTTC. Protein product: CASSFSPGRQTQYF.

This clonotype was counted only a few times. The chain combines TRBV6-7 with TRBJ2-7; a weak D match, TRBD2 (5 bases). TRBV6-7 is flagged as an ORF with uncertain function. V lost 0 bases and J 2 bases, leaving 14 bases between the germline ends. This CDR3 region has 16 residues. The CDR3 DNA sequence: TGTGCCAGCAGTTACTCGAGTAGAGGGATTACCTACGAGCAGTACTTC. Translating gives CASSYSSRGITYEQYF.